This T cell receptor (beta chain) was captured by sequencing in a study of T-cell reconstitution after alpha-beta-depleted transplantation in children (dated by TCRdb to 2016 to 2017). Regarding the research as a whole: The study quantitatively tracked T-cell immune reconstitution after TCRalphabeta/CD19-depleted allogeneic hematopoietic cell transplantation in children using TCR repertoire profiling.

The method was PCR. The sequencer was an Illumina HiSeq 2500. TCR libraries were prepared with molecular barcoding, using unique molecular identifiers to normalize TCRbeta repertoire quantification. TCRdb cleaned the public reads at Q25 with fastp, built clones with MiXCR and kept in-frame beta chains. Rows with one shared CDR3 protein collapse into an entry with the most common genes and DNA. The sample profile shows over 550,000 distinct CDR3 sequences; 8% to 11% of them were found once. Of the sample, about 4.2% falls within the top ten clones. On this clonotype: It lacks a known antigen. Per-nucleotide qualities are absent, and no much larger clonotype sits a single base away.

Reading from cysteine to phenylalanine, the CDR3 counts 15 amino acids. The entry retains the CDR3 DNA only, 45 bases that are in frame from base 1. The CDR1 and CDR2 encoded by the germline V gene are MNHEY and SVGAGI. V loses 0 bases, J loses 7 bases, and the germline ends lie 16 bases apart. Material: PBMCs from the stem cell graft donor, obtained from the stem cell graft. Here the chain combines TRBV6-5 and TRBJ2-7; a tentative D call is TRBD1 (6 bases match). The receptor was isolated from a human donor who donated a stem cell graft to a child with acute myeloid leukemia. CDR3 protein: CASSYSSGQSWEQYF. The nucleotides read TGTGCCAGCAGTTACTCGAGTGGACAGAGCTGGGAGCAGTACTTC.